The table lists the clone carrying this TCR beta chain with a few counts. No antigen is known for it. Template switching added a universal primer binding site, and final cDNA carried unique molecular identifiers. MiXCR was run by TCRdb on the 5' RACE reads, yielding one entry per CDR3 protein. This sample has 1.5 million to 2 million distinct CDR3 sequences; about 31% occur once, and the top ten carry over 0.25%. This sample is part of a study of identical twins. Study-level findings and limits: Weaker excess sharing between twins was seen in beta out-of-frame sequences. Analyses of zero insertions could, in part, be confounded by invariant MAIT and iNKT cells. The conclusions drew on cross-sectional statistical analysis instead of tracking the same donors.

V was shortened by 1 base and J by 0 bases, with 10 bases between the two germline ends. The length of the CDR3 is 16 residues. The chain joins TRBV12-3 or TRBV12-4 to TRBJ2-1; possible D gene TRBD2, 5 bases. This clonotype was sampled from a newborn girl in good health. Specimen: cord blood. The CDR3 DNA reads as TGTGCCAGCAGTTTAGGCGGGTCAAGCTCCTACAATGAGCAGTTCTTC. This translates into CASSLGGSSSYNEQFF.